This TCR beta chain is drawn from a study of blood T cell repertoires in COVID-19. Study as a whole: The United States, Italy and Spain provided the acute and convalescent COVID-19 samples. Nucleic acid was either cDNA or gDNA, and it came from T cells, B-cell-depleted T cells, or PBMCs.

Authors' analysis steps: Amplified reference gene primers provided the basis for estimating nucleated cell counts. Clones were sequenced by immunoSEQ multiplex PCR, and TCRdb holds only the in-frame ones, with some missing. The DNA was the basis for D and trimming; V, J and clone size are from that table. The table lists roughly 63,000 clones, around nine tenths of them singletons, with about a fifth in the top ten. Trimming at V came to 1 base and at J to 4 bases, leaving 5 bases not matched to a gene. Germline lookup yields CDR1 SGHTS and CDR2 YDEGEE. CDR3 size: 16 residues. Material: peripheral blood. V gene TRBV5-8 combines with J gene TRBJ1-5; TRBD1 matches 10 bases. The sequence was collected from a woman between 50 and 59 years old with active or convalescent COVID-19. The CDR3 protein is CASSLWTGGSNQPQHF. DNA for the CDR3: TGTGCCAGCAGCTTGTGGACAGGGGGTTCTAATCAGCCCCAGCATTTT.